This T cell receptor (beta chain) was retrieved from a study of T-cell memory formation after mild COVID-19. Across the study: Largely donor-specific sequence clusters came from a couple of donors.

Using its own MiXCR run on the 5' RACE reads, TCRdb lists one record per CDR3 protein. The data show about 350,000 distinct CDR3 sequences, with approximately 15% seen just once and around 21% held by the top ten. On this clonotype: The antigen remains undetermined.

The CDR3 length is 16 residues. Germline CDR1 and CDR2: LNHDA and SQIVND (reference sequence). Unmatched junction bases numbered 10, after V lost 3 bases and J lost 4 bases. Study-wide points: Clones contracting day 15 to 85 were balanced CD4/CD8; later expanders leaned CD4+. The finding that pre-infection memory included some responding clones suggested that cross-reactive memory joined.

The chain uses TRBV19 and TRBJ2-3, with 7 bases matching TRBD1. The source material was PBMCs or a T cell subset sorted from them (not recorded which). The TCR sequence derives from a man younger than 35 who had mild COVID-19 (a few samples of this study predate the infection). Cell type and time point are not known. The CDR3 DNA is TGTGCCAGTAGTATCGGACAGGTCTTAAGGTCAGATACGCAGTATTTT. It codes for CASSIGQVLRSDTQYF.